A single sample gave rise to the 17 T cell receptor beta chains below, sequenced in a study of T cell responses to AZD1222 COVID-19 vaccine. TCRdb's table, derived via immunoSEQ multiplex PCR, lists solely in-frame clones and lacks some. This repertoire shows approximately 150,000 clones, 93% found once; its top ten account for approximately 5%. This specimen consisted of peripheral blood, obtained on day 0 of AZD1222 vaccination. The receptors were sampled from an adult in good health.

V is TRBV5-6 and J is TRBJ1-2; 12 nucleotides line up with TRBD1. CDR3 length: 16 amino acids. The germline V gene has CDR1 SGHDT and CDR2 YYEEEE. Trimming cost V 4 bases and J 4 bases; bases outside gene matches: 8. The CDR3 sequence: CASSRIGTGGAYGYTF. CDR3 in DNA: TGTGCCAGCAGCCGGATTGGGACAGGGGGCGCCTATGGCTACACCTTC. Variable domain in full (rest from reference TRBV5-6 and TRBJ1-2): DAGVTQSPTHLIKTRGQQVTLRCSPKSGHDTVSWYQQALGQGPQFIFQYYEEEERQRGNFPDRFSGHQFPNYSSELNVNALLLGDSALYLCASSRIGTGGAYGYTFGSGTRLTVV.

The chain joins TRBV7-8 to TRBJ2-7, with D possibly matching TRBD2 (5 bases). From germline, CDR1 is SGHVS and CDR2 FQNEAQ. The V and J ends lost 5 bases and 3 bases respectively, with 14 bases between them. The CDR3 contains 14 residues. CDR3 nucleotides: TGTGCCAGCAGCCCCCGCGGAGCGGTCTACGAGCAGTACTTC. It yields the protein CASSPRGAVYEQYF.

V and J are TRBV11-1 and TRBJ1-6; D is undetermined. The CDR3 consists of 13 residues. V lost 3 bases and J 10 bases, leaving 10 bases between the germline ends. Germline V gene sequence: CDR1 SGHAT, CDR2 FQDESV (reference sequence). The CDR3 nucleotides are TGTGCCAGCAGCTTGGAGAGTTACTCACCCCTCCACTTT. Protein: CASSLESYSPLHF.

The gene calls are TRBV3-1 (or the pseudogene TRBV3-2) and TRBJ2-1, with 8 bases aligning to TRBD2. V gave up 8 bases and J gave up 10 bases; unmatched junction bases: 13. The CDR3 loop spans 14 amino acids. CDR1 is LGHDT, CDR2 YNNKEL, per germline (reference sequence). The DNA for the CDR3 is TGTGCCAGCGCCCTGGCTAGCGGGCATAAGGAGCAGTTCTTC. Residues: CASALASGHKEQFF.

The V and J genes are TRBV2 and TRBJ1-5; weak D call: TRBD1 (6 bases). CDR3 length: 13 residues. Trimming stripped 6 bases from V and 11 bases from J, with 17 bases between. Per the germline V gene, CDR1 is SNHLY and CDR2 is FYNNEI. The chain's CDR3 is CASSGQGQIAQHF. CDR3 coding DNA: TGTGCCAGCAGCGGGCAGGGGCAAATAGCCCAGCATTTT.

The chain couples TRBV18 to TRBJ2-7; D unresolved. The V gene lost 3 bases and the J gene lost 3 bases, with 9 bases spanning the gap. The CDR3 runs to 13 residues. Germline-derived CDR1 and CDR2 are KGHSH and LQKENI. This chain's CDR3 is CASSPANIYEQYF. The CDR3 DNA sequence: TGTGCCAGCTCACCGGCCAATATCTACGAGCAGTACTTC.

This chain links TRBV11-2 with TRBJ2-7; 11 bases fit TRBD2. The J segment lost 2 bases and the V segment lost 1 base, leaving 4 bases of the junction unmatched. CDR3 length: 16 residues. Per germline, CDR1 SGHAT and CDR2 FQNNGV. The CDR3 region is CASSLVATSGTYEQYF. CDR3 coding DNA: TGTGCCAGCAGCTTAGTAGCGACTAGCGGGACCTACGAGCAGTACTTC.

The J gene is TRBJ1-4, the V gene TRBV4-1; tentatively, D is TRBD1 (5 bases). The germline gives CDR1 MGHRA, CDR2 YSYEKL. This CDR3 has 16 residues. V was shortened by 3 bases and J by 5 bases, with 16 bases between the two germline ends. The CDR3, as DNA: TGCGCCAGCAGCCACCCCCTGAGGGGTCCGAATGAAAAACTGTTTTTT. Its translation: CASSHPLRGPNEKLFF.

This chain uses TRBV29-1 with TRBJ2-1; D is possibly TRBD2 (6 bases). The CDR3 extends over 15 amino acids. V was pared by 1 base and J by 3 bases, with 13 bases between. The germline V gene has CDR1 SQVTM and CDR2 ANQGSEA. Written as DNA, the CDR3 is TGCAGCGTTGAAGGAGGGACTGGGCTCTACAATGAGCAGTTCTTC. This translates into CSVEGGTGLYNEQFF.

V usage is TRBV19 and J usage is TRBJ1-1, with D maybe TRBD1 (6 bases). This CDR3 contains 13 residues. Germline CDR1 LNHDA, CDR2 SQIVND (reference sequence). Trimming shortened V by 2 bases and J by 6 bases, and 10 bases separated the two germline ends. CDR3 DNA: TGTGCCAGTAGTATAAATGGACAGTCTGAAGCTTTCTTT. This codes for CASSINGQSEAFF.

The chain combines TRBV29-1 with TRBJ1-1, with 7 bases matching TRBD1. The CDR3 loop spans 13 amino acids. CDR1 SQVTM and CDR2 ANQGSEA come from the germline V gene. V shed 7 bases and J 2 bases; nucleotides not matched to a gene: 7. Here the CDR3 DNA reads TGCAGCGCTGTGGGACAGATAAACACTGAAGCTTTCTTT. Its translation: CSAVGQINTEAFF. Looking up the rest from reference TRBV29-1 and TRBJ1-1 gives the full variable domain: SAVISQKPSRDICQRGTSLTIQCQVDSQVTMMFWYRQQPGQSLTLIATANQGSEATYESGFVIDKFPISRPNLTFSTLTVSNMSPEDSSIYLCSAVGQINTEAFFGQGTRLTVV.

The V gene is TRBV12-3 or TRBV12-4, the J gene TRBJ1-6, with no clear D. The V and J ends lost 3 bases and 8 bases respectively, with 5 bases between them. CDR3 length equals 12 residues. The CDR3 spells CASSLSYSPLHF. DNA of the CDR3: TGTGCCAGCAGTTTGTCCTATTCACCCCTCCACTTT.

The chain is built from TRBV5-6 and TRBJ1-1; 8 nucleotides agree with TRBD1. The CDR3 loop spans 16 amino acids. CDR1 and CDR2 from the germline V gene are SGHDT and YYEEEE. J lost 0 bases, V lost 4 bases, and 8 bases had no gene match. Written as DNA, the CDR3 is TGTGCCAGCAGCGGCGACAGGGGACGGGTGAACACTGAAGCTTTCTTT. Translation gives CASSGDRGRVNTEAFF.

V is TRBV2 and J is TRBJ2-5; possible D gene TRBD2, 6 bases. CDR3 length: 13 amino acids. The V end was cut by 5 bases, the J end by 3 bases, with 10 bases between. Germline-derived CDR1 and CDR2 are SNHLY and FYNNEI. The CDR3 loop is CASSRDFEETQYF. CDR3 nucleotide sequence: TGTGCCAGCAGTCGGGACTTCGAAGAGACCCAGTACTTC. The full variable domain, in which reference TRBV2 and TRBJ2-5 provide the parts outside the CDR3, is EPEVTQTPSHQVTQMGQEVILRCVPISNHLYFYWYRQILGQKVEFLVSFYNNEISEKSEIFDDQFSVERPDGSNFTLKIRSTKLEDSAMYFCASSRDFEETQYFGPGTRLLVL.

The V and J genes are TRBV11-2 and TRBJ2-3; D is uncertain. Deletions cut 1 base from V and 2 bases from J, with 7 bases between. Germline V gene data show CDR1 as SGHAT and CDR2 as FQNNGV. There are 14 residues in the CDR3. DNA for the CDR3: TGTGCCAGCAGCTTAGGCGCCTACACAGATACGCAGTATTTT. As protein: CASSLGAYTDTQYF.

Here the CDR3 DNA reads TGTGCCAGCAGTTTAGCAGCGGGGGGGCCGCAGTATTTT. As protein: CASSLAAGGPQYF. V and J are TRBV12-3 or TRBV12-4 and TRBJ2-3, with 10 bases identical to TRBD2. V shed 0 bases, J shed 10 bases, and the junction held 1 base outside the gene matches. The CDR3 has 13 amino acids.

J is TRBJ1-2 and V is TRBV7-2, with 10 positions matching TRBD1. Germline loops: CDR1 SGHTA, CDR2 FQGNSA. The CDR3 contains 14 residues. V lost 5 bases, J lost 4 bases, and 4 bases stayed unmatched. CDR3 DNA sequence: TGTGCCAGCAGCGCCGGACAGGGGGGCTATGGCTACACCTTC. Its translation is CASSAGQGGYGYTF.